These 15 T cell receptor beta chains came from one sample sequenced in a study of blood T cell repertoires in COVID-19. Assay: immunoSEQ multiplex PCR; the TCRdb copy retains only in-frame clones and omits some. Of approximately 210,000 clones listed, approximately 83% are singletons. The sequencing input was PBMCs or T cells enriched from blood (not recorded which). These receptors came from an older woman who had recovered from COVID-19.

The table lists this clone with a count of one. This chain connects TRBV19 to TRBJ2-3; tentatively, D is TRBD2 (6 bases). The CDR3 totals 15 residues. V was trimmed by 1 base and J by 6 bases, leaving 14 bases between them. Germline V gene lookup returns CDR1 LNHDA and CDR2 SQIVND (reference sequence). Written as DNA, the CDR3 is TGTGCCAGTAGTATAGGGTGGTCGGCGGGGGATACGCAGTATTTT. This translates into CASSIGWSAGDTQYF.

The V and J genes are TRBV5-8 and TRBJ1-1; D perhaps matches TRBD1 (6 bases). The V end lost 3 bases, the J end lost 11 bases, and 14 bases lay between the germline ends. This CDR3 has 12 residues. Germline V gene data show CDR1 as SGHTS and CDR2 as YDEGEE. CDR3 loop: CASSSTGQEAFF. The CDR3 DNA reads TGTGCCAGCAGCTCTACAGGGCAGGAGGCTTTCTTT.

The chain has TRBV3-1 (or the pseudogene TRBV3-2) and TRBJ2-3; TRBD2 matches 12 bases. Trimming at V came to 3 bases and at J to 6 bases, leaving 10 bases not matched to a gene. CDR1 LGHDT and CDR2 YNNKEL come from the germline V gene (reference sequence). CDR3 length: 17 residues. The CDR3 loop is CASSQTQLAGGGDTQYF. In DNA form, the CDR3 reads TGTGCCAGCAGCCAGACCCAACTAGCGGGGGGCGGGGATACGCAGTATTTT.

This clone appeared a single time. The V and J genes are TRBV5-6 and TRBJ2-2; D ambiguous. The CDR3 has 15 residues. Between the trimmed V and J ends, which lost 0 bases and 5 bases, there was a span of 11 bases. In germline, CDR1 is SGHDT, CDR2 YYEEEE. As DNA, the CDR3 is TGTGCCAGCAGCTTGGTATTACCTCTAACCGGGGAGCTGTTTTTT. Translated, it gives CASSLVLPLTGELFF.

This clone was detected only once. The chain uses TRBV27 and TRBJ2-7; TRBD1 aligns across 10 bases. CDR3 length equals 14 residues. Losses at the gene ends were 5 bases for V and 5 bases for J; bases not matched to a gene: 6. Germline CDR1 MNHEY, CDR2 SMNVEV (reference sequence). The CDR3 region has the DNA TGTGCCAGCAGTCCCCGGGACAGGGGCAACGAGCAGTACTTC. This codes for CASSPRDRGNEQYF.

Notes on this clone: In the same sample, other DNA sequences code for this CDR3. CDR3 region: CASSLGRDYGYTF. The CDR3 region has the DNA TGTGCCAGCAGTTTAGGACGGGACTATGGCTACACCTTC. The chain couples TRBV12-3 or TRBV12-4 to TRBJ1-2; D gene ambiguous. The V end was cut by 1 base, the J end by 3 bases, with 6 bases between. There are 13 residues in the CDR3.

The rearrangement uses TRBV2 and TRBJ2-1, with 13 bases fitting TRBD2. The V and J ends lost 6 bases and 4 bases, in that order; junction bases with no gene match: 6. Germline-derived CDR1 and CDR2 are SNHLY and FYNNEI. The CDR3 is made up of 16 amino acids. For the CDR3, the DNA is TGTGCCAGCAGCCGCGAGACTAGCGGGGGGTACAATGAGCAGTTCTTC. Encoded protein: CASSRETSGGYNEQFF.

J is TRBJ1-5 and V is TRBV7-9, with a tentative D call TRBD1 (6 bases). Germline lookup yields CDR1 SEHNR and CDR2 FQNEAQ (reference sequence). The CDR3 consists of 16 residues. Trimming shortened V by 5 bases and J by 0 bases, and 14 bases separated the two germline ends. The DNA for the CDR3 is TGTGCCAGCAGCCCCGGGGACATTAGTAGCAATCAGCCCCAGCATTTT. This translates into CASSPGDISSNQPQHF.

CDR3 sequence reads: CASSQPLAAEVIGTDTQYF. In DNA, the CDR3 is TGCGCCAGCAGCCAACCCCTAGCGGCGGAGGTTATTGGCACAGATACGCAGTATTTT. The genes are TRBV4-1 and TRBJ2-3; TRBD2 aligns across 7 bases. The V gene end was trimmed by 2 bases and the J gene end by 1 base; junction bases not matched to a gene: 15. The CDR3 extends over 19 amino acids. Germline V gene sequence: CDR1 MGHRA, CDR2 YSYEKL.

This chain uses TRBV29-1 with TRBJ2-7; TRBD1 agrees at 10 bases. The CDR3 consists of 13 residues. J lost 4 bases, V lost 6 bases, and 6 bases had no gene match. CDR1 and CDR2 from the germline V gene are SQVTM and ANQGSEA. This CDR3 is CSVLGQGGYEQYF. Here the CDR3 DNA reads TGCAGCGTCCTTGGACAGGGGGGGTACGAGCAGTACTTC.

This chain connects TRBV2 to TRBJ1-5, with D maybe TRBD1 (5 bases). The CDR3 has 16 residues. Germline lookup yields CDR1 SNHLY and CDR2 FYNNEI. The V and J ends lost 1 base and 5 bases respectively, with 15 bases between them. The DNA of the CDR3 is TGTGCCAGCAGTGAAGAAAAGGGGATTGGCGATCAGCCCCAGCATTTT. Translation gives CASSEEKGIGDQPQHF.

CDR3: CASSSYSTGGNSPLHF. The CDR3 nucleotides are TGTGCCAGCAGCTCGTACTCCACAGGGGGTAATTCACCCCTCCACTTT. J is TRBJ1-6 and V is TRBV7-9, with 8 bases matching TRBD1. With V trimmed by 4 bases and J by 6 bases, 8 bases remained unmatched. Germline V gene sequence: CDR1 SEHNR, CDR2 FQNEAQ (reference sequence). The CDR3 is 16 residues long. Drawing the rest from reference TRBV7-9 and TRBJ1-6, the complete variable domain is DTGVSQNPRHKITKRGQNVTFRCDPISEHNRLYWYRQTLGQGPEFLTYFQNEAQLEKSRLLSDRFSAERPKGSFSTLEIQRTEQGDSAMYLCASSSYSTGGNSPLHFGNGTRLTVT.

The chain has TRBV4-3 and TRBJ1-2; D gene unclear. Trimming pared 1 base from V and 8 bases from J, leaving 14 bases between. Germline V gives CDR1 LGHNA, CDR2 YSLEER. This CDR3 spans 14 amino acids. In DNA form, the CDR3 reads TGCGCCAGCAGCCAAGGGTGGCAGACTCTAGGCTACACCTTC. This encodes CASSQGWQTLGYTF.

The rearrangement joins TRBV7-8 to TRBJ2-1; TRBD1 might be the D (5 bases). The CDR3 spans 15 residues. The V gene's germline CDR1 is SGHVS and CDR2 FQNEAQ. V was trimmed by 3 bases and J by 0 bases, leaving 9 bases between them. CDR3 amino acids: CASSFGDSSYNEQFF. The CDR3 nucleotides are TGTGCCAGCAGCTTTGGCGACAGCTCCTACAATGAGCAGTTCTTC. Based on the CDR3 plus reference TRBV7-8 and TRBJ2-1, the full variable domain is GAGVSQSPRYKVAKRGQDVALRCDPISGHVSLFWYQQALGQGPEFLTYFQNEAQLDKSGLPSDRFFAERPEGSVSTLKIQRTQQEDSAVYLCASSFGDSSYNEQFFGPGTRLTVL.

This chain uses TRBV4-2 with TRBJ1-5, with TRBD1 identical over 8 bases. The germline V gene has CDR1 LGHNA and CDR2 YNFKEQ. Germline trimming cut 3 bases from V and 9 bases from J; bases unmatched to any gene: 4. The CDR3 loop spans 13 amino acids. The CDR3 DNA sequence: TGTGCCAGCAGCCAGGACAGGGAGTCGCCCCAGCATTTT. It specifies CASSQDRESPQHF.